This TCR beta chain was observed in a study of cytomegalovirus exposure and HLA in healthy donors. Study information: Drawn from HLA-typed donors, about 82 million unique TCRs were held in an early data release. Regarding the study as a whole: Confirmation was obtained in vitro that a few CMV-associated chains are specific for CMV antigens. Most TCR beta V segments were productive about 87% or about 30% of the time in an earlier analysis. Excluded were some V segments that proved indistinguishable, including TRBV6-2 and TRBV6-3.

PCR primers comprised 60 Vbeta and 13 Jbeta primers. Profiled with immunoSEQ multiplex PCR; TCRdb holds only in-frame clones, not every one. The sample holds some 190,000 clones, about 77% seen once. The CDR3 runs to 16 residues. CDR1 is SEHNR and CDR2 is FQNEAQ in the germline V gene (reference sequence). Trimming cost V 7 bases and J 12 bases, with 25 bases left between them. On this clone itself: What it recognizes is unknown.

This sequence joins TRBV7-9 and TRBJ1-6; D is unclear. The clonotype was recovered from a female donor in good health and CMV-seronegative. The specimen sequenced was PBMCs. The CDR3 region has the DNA TGTGCCAGCACCGGAGGACCAGGAACGGGGAACGTACCCCTCCACTTT. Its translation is CASTGGPGTGNVPLHF.